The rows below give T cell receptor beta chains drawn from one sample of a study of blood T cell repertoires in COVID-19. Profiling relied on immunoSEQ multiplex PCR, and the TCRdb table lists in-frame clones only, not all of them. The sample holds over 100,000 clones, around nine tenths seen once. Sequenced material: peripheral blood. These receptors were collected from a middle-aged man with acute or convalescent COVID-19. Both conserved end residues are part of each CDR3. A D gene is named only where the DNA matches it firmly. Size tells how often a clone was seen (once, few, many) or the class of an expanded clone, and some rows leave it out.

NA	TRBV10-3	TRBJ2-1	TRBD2	CAIRPGTSGVNEQFF	TGTGCCATCAGACCCGGGACTAGCGGGGTTAATGAGCAGTTCTTC
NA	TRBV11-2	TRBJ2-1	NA	CASSVNPTEGDEQFF	TGTGCCAGCAGCGTTAACCCCACCGAAGGGGATGAGCAGTTCTTC
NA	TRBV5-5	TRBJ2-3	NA	CASSLDRRGLGTDTQYF	TGTGCCAGCAGCTTGGATAGGCGAGGGTTGGGCACAGATACGCAGTATTTT
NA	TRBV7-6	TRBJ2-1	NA	CASSSRASSGTTPSGQFF	TGTGCCAGCAGCTCGCGAGCGTCCTCCGGGACAACCCCGTCGGGACAGTTCTTC
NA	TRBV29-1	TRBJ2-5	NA	CSVVYSRRRETQYF	TGCAGCGTTGTTTACTCTCGGCGGAGAGAGACCCAGTACTTC
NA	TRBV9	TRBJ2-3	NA	CASSVEGARDTQYF	TGTGCCAGCAGCGTAGAAGGAGCGCGAGATACGCAGTATTTT
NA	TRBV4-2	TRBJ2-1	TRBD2	CASSLGLAGRVEQFF	TGTGCCAGCAGCCTCGGACTAGCGGGAAGGGTTGAGCAGTTCTTC
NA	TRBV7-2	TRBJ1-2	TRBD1	CASSYSTGGAYGYTF	TGTGCCAGCAGCTATTCCACAGGGGGCGCCTATGGCTACACCTTC
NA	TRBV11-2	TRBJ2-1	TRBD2	CASSQTSGMSQEQFF	TGTGCCAGCAGCCAAACTAGCGGGATGTCTCAGGAGCAGTTCTTC
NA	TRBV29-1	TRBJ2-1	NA	CSVEGANYNEQFF	TGCAGCGTTGAAGGGGCGAATTACAATGAGCAGTTCTTC
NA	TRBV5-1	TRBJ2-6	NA	CASSPSSGANVLTF	TGCGCCAGCAGCCCGAGCTCTGGGGCCAACGTCCTGACTTTC
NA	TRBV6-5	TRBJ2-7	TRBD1	CASGRTGRYEQYF	TGTGCCAGCGGACGGACAGGGCGGTACGAGCAGTACTTC
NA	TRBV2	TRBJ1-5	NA	CASGPQGNQPQHF	TGTGCCAGCGGACCACAGGGAAACCAGCCCCAGCATTTT
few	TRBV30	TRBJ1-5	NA	CAWSGPGGGQPQHF	TGTGCCTGGAGCGGACCGGGGGGTGGTCAGCCCCAGCATTTT
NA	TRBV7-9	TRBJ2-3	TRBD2	CASSTSIPGGLDFSTDTQYF	TGTGCCAGCAGCACGTCAATCCCGGGGGGGCTTGATTTTAGCACAGATACGCAGTATTTT
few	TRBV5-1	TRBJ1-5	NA	CASSLEPSNQPQHF	TGCGCCAGCAGCTTGGAGCCTAGCAATCAGCCCCAGCATTTT
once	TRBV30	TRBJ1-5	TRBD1	CAWSLTGENQPQHF	TGTGCCTGGAGTCTGACAGGGGAGAATCAGCCCCAGCATTTT
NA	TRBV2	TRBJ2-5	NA	CASSEAWLEETQYF	TGTGCCAGCAGTGAAGCGTGGCTAGAAGAGACCCAGTACTTC
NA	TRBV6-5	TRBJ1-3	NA	CASQLSVGLANTIYF	TGTGCCAGCCAACTTTCCGTAGGTCTAGCAAACACCATATATTTT